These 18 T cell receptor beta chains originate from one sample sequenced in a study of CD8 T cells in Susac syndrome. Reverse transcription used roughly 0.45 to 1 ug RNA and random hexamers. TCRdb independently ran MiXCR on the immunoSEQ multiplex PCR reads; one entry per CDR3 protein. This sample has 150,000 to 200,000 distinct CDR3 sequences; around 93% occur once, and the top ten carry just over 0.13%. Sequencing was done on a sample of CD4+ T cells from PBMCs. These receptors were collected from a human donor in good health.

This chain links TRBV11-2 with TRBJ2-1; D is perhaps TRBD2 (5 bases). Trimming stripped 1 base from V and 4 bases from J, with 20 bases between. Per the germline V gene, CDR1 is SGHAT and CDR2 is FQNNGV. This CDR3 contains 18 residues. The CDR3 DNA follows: TGTGCCAGCAGCTTAGTTCTCCAACTAGGTGGGTTTTACAATGAGCAGTTCTTC. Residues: CASSLVLQLGGFYNEQFF.

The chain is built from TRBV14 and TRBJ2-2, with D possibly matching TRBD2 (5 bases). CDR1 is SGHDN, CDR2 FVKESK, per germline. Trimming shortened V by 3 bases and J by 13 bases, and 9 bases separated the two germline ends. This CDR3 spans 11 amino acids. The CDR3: CASSQLEALFF. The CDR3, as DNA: TGTGCCAGCAGCCAGCTGGAGGCGCTGTTTTTT.

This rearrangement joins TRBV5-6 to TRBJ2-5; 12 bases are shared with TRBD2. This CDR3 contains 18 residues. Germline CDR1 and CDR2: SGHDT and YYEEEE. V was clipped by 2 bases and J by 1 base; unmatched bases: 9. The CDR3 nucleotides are TGTGCCAGCAGCTTAGGGCTAGCGGGGGGGCCGAGCCAAGAGACCCAGTACTTC. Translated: CASSLGLAGGPSQETQYF.

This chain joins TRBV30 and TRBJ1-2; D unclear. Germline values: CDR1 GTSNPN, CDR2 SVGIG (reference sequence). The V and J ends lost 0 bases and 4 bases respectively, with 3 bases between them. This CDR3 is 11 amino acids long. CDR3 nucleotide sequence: TGTGCCTGGAGTGTAAGCTATGGCTACACCTTC. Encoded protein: CAWSVSYGYTF.

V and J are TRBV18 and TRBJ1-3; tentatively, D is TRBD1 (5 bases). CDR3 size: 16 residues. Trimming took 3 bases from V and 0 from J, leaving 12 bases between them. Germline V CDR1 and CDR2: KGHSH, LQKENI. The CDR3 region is CASSPDRQLSGNTIYF. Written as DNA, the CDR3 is TGTGCCAGCTCACCGGATAGACAGCTCTCTGGAAACACCATATATTTT.

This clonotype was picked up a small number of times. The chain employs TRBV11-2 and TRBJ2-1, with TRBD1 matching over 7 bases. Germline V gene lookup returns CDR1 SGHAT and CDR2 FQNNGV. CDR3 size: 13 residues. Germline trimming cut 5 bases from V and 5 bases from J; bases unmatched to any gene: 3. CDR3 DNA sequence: TGTGCCAGCAGCCGGGGACAGAACAATGAGCAGTTCTTC. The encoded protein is CASSRGQNNEQFF.

The CDR3 DNA is TGTGCCAGTAGTGCCCGTGAGGGTCGTGGATCTGGGGCCAACGTCCTGACTTTC. Translated, it gives CASSAREGRGSGANVLTF. This chain uses TRBV19 with TRBJ2-6; D is perhaps TRBD2 (5 bases). This CDR3 comprises 18 residues. The ends were cut back, 5 bases at V and 1 base at J, with 18 bases in the middle. Germline V gene sequence: CDR1 LNHDA, CDR2 SQIVND (reference sequence).

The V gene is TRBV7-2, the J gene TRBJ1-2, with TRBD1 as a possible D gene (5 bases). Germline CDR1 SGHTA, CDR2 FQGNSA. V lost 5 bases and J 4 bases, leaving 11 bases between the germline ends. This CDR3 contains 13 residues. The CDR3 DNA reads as TGTGCCAGCAGCGCCACCGGGGGCTATGGCTACACCTTC. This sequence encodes CASSATGGYGYTF. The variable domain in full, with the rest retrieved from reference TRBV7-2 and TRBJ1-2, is GAGVSQSPSNKVTEKGKDVELRCDPISGHTALYWYRQSLGQGLEFLIYFQGNSAPDKSGLPSDRFSAERTGGSVSTLTIQRTQQEDSAVYLCASSATGGYGYTFGSGTRLTVV.

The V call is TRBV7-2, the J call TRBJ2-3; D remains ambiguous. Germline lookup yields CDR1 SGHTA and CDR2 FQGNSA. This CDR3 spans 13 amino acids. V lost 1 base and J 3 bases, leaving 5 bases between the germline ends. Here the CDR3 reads CASSLVLTDTQYF. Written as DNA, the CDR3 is TGTGCCAGCAGCTTAGTTTTAACAGATACGCAGTATTTT.

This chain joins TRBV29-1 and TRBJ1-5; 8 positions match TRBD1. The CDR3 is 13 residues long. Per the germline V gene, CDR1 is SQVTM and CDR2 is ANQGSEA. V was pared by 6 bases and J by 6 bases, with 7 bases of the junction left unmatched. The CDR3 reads CSVADREGQPQHF. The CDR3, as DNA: TGCAGCGTCGCGGACAGGGAGGGTCAGCCCCAGCATTTT.

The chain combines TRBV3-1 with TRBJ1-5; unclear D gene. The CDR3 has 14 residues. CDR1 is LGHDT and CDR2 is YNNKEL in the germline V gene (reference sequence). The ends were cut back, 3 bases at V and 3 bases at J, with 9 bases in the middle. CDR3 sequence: CASSQNGVNQPQHF. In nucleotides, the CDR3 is TGTGCCAGCAGCCAGAATGGGGTCAATCAGCCCCAGCATTTT.

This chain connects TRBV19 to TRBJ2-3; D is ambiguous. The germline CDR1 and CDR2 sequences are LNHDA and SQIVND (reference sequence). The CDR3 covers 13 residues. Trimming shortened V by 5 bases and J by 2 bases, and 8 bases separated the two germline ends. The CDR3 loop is CASSPRHTDTQYF. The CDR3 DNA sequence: TGTGCCAGTAGTCCCCGACACACAGATACGCAGTATTTT.

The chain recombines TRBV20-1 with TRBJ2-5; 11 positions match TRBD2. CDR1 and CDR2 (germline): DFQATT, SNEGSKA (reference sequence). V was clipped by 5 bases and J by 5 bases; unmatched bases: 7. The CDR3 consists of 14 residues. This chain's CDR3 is CSARPTSGGETQYF. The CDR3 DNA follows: TGCAGTGCTCGGCCAACTAGCGGGGGCGAGACCCAGTACTTC.

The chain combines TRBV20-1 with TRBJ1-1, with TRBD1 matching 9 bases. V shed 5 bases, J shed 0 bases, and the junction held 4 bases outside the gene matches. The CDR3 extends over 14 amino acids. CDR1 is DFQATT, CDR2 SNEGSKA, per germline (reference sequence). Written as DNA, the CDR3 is TGCAGTGCTGTGACAGGGGGGATGAACACTGAAGCTTTCTTT. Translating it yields CSAVTGGMNTEAFF.

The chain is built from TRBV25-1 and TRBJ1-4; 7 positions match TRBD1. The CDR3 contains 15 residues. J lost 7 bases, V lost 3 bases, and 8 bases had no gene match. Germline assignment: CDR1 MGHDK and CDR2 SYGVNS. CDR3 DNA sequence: TGTGCCAGCAGTGACCTAGGGACAGCGAGTGAAAAACTGTTTTTT. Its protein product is CASSDLGTASEKLFF.

This CDR3 reads CASSPGQARGYGYTF. The CDR3 DNA reads TGTGCCAGCTCCCCCGGACAGGCCCGGGGCTATGGCTACACCTTC. This chain uses TRBV18 with TRBJ1-2; 7 bases align to TRBD1. With 6 bases clipped from V and 4 bases from J, the junction kept 11 bases outside the gene matches. Germline lookup yields CDR1 KGHSH and CDR2 LQKENI. CDR3 length: 15 residues.

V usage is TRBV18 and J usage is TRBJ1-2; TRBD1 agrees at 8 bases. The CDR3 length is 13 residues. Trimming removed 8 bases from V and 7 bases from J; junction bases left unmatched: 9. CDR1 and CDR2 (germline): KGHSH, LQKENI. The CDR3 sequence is CASPDRDLGGYTF. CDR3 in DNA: TGTGCCAGCCCGGACAGGGACTTGGGTGGCTACACCTTC.

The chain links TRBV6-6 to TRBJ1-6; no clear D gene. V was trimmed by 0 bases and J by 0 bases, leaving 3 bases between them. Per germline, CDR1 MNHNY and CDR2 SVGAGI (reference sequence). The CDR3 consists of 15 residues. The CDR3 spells CASSYSDSYNSPLHF. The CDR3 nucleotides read TGTGCCAGCAGTTACTCGGACTCCTATAATTCACCCCTCCACTTT.